The clone carrying this TCR beta chain was seen a single time. Germline V gene lookup returns CDR1 MNHEY and CDR2 SMNVEV (reference sequence). The CDR3 runs 15 residues. J was trimmed by 5 bases and V by 7 bases; bases with no gene match: 9. This entry comes from a study of blood T cell repertoires in COVID-19. In the study overall: The study drew acute and convalescent COVID-19 samples from the United States, Italy and Spain.

Original processing notes: Counts of nucleated cells, estimated from reference gene primer amplification, were obtained. TCRdb's table, derived via immunoSEQ multiplex PCR, lists solely in-frame clones and lacks some. Clone size and V and J calls were adopted from that table, with D and trimming inferred from the DNA. The data show under 150,000 clones, more than 75% seen once. Material: peripheral blood. The sequence came from a woman in her forties or fifties with acute or convalescent COVID-19. The chain uses TRBV27 and TRBJ2-1; 9 nucleotides agree with TRBD2. Here the CDR3 reads CASTPWASGNNEQFF. Here the CDR3 DNA reads TGTGCCAGCACCCCATGGGCTAGCGGGAACAATGAGCAGTTCTTC.